This T cell receptor beta chain stems from a study of neurological immune-mediated disorders. The CDR3 runs to 12 residues. Germline V gene sequence: CDR1 SEHNR, CDR2 FQNEAQ (reference sequence). Each CDR3 protein gets one entry after TCRdb re-called the 5' RACE reads with MiXCR. The table lists some 57,000 distinct CDR3 sequences, less than 4% of them singletons. The sample holds many counts of this clonotype. This receptor was identified in a man aged 60 to 75 with multiple sclerosis. This chain joins TRBV7-9 and TRBJ2-7, with D perhaps TRBD2 (6 bases). Sequencing input: PBMCs. The CDR3, as DNA: TGTGCGACGGGGGACGGTTCCTACGAGCAGTACTTC. Its protein is CATGDGSYEQYF.